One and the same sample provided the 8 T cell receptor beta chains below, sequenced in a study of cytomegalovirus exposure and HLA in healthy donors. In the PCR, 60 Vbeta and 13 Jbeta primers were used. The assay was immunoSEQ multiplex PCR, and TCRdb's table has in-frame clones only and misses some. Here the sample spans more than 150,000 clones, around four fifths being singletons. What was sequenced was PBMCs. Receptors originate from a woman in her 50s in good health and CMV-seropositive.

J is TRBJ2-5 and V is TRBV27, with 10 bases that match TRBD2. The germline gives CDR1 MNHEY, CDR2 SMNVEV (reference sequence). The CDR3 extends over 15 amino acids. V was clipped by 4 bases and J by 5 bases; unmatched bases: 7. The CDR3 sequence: CASSSQRGGEETQYF. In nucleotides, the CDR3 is TGTGCCAGCAGTTCCCAGCGGGGGGGAGAGGAGACCCAGTACTTC.

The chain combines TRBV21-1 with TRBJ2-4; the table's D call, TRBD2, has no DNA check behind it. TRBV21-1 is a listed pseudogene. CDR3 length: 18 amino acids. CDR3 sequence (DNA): TGTGCCAGCAGCGCCCCGGGAGGGAGGTTGTTAACCAAAAACATTCAGTACTTC. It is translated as CASSAPGGRLLTKNIQYF.

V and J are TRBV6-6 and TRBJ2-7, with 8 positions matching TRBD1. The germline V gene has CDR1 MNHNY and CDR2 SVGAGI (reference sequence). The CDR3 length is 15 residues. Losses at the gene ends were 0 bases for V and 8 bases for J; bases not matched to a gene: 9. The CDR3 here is CASSYSGQGAFQQYF. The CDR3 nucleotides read TGTGCCAGCAGTTACTCTGGGCAGGGGGCGTTTCAGCAGTACTTC.

The CDR3 protein is CASSLPGISTDTQYF. Here the CDR3 DNA reads TGTGCCAGCAGCTTACCCGGGATCAGCACAGATACGCAGTATTTT. The chain carries TRBV7-2 and TRBJ2-3; a weak D match, TRBD2 (5 bases). Trimming pared 2 bases from V and 0 bases from J, leaving 9 bases between. Germline CDR1 SGHTA, CDR2 FQGNSA. CDR3 length equals 15 residues.

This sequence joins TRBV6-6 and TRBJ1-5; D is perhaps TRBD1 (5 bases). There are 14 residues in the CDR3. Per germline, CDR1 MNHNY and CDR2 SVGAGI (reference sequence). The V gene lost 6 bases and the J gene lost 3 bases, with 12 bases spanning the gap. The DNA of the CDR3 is TGTGCCAGCAGCAAAGACAGCATCAATCAGCCCCAGCATTTT. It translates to CASSKDSINQPQHF.

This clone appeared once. The CDR3 reads CASTDPGGPAYEQYF. The CDR3 region has the DNA TGTGCCAGTACCGATCCCGGGGGGCCCGCCTACGAGCAGTACTTC. This chain joins TRBV19 and TRBJ2-7; a weak D match, TRBD2 (7 bases). Germline-derived CDR1 and CDR2 are LNHDA and SQIVND (reference sequence). This CDR3 is 15 amino acids long. The ends were cut back, 7 bases at V and 2 bases at J, with 18 bases in the middle.

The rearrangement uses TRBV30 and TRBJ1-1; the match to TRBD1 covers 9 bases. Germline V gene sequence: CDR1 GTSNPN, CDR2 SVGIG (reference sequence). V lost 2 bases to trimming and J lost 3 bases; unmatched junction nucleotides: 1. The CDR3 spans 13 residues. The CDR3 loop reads CAWSRTGDTEAFF. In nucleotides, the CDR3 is TGTGCCTGGAGTCGGACAGGGGACACTGAAGCTTTCTTT.

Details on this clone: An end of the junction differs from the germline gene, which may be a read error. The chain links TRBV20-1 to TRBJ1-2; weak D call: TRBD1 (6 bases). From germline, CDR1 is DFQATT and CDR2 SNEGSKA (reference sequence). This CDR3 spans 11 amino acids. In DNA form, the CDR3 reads TGCAGTGCTAGAGCCTTAGGACAGCACAGGTTC. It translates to CSARALGQHRF.